These 19 T cell receptor beta chains originate from one sample sequenced in a study of T-cell memory formation after mild COVID-19. TCRdb passed the 5' RACE reads through MiXCR, listing each CDR3 protein once. In the table there are about 250,000 distinct CDR3 sequences, just over 15% of which are singletons. The sample was PBMCs or a T cell subset sorted from them (not recorded which). The receptors stem from an adult woman who had mild COVID-19 (a few samples of this study predate the infection). Cell type and time point are not known.

J is TRBJ2-7 and V is TRBV5-1; 7 bases are a match to TRBD1. The trim removed 4 bases at V and 3 bases at J, leaving 10 bases unmatched. This CDR3 contains 15 residues. The V gene's germline CDR1 is SGHRS and CDR2 YFSETQ. This CDR3 reads CASSVDREDGYEQYF. CDR3 nucleotides: TGCGCCAGCAGCGTAGACAGGGAAGATGGCTACGAGCAGTACTTC.

This clonotype was recorded at least ten times. The V and J genes are TRBV10-3 and TRBJ1-2, with 10 bases lining up with TRBD1. The CDR3 is 13 amino acids. CDR1 ENHRY and CDR2 SYGVKD come from the germline V gene. With 8 bases clipped from V and 8 bases from J, the junction kept 8 bases outside the gene matches. The CDR3 protein is CAIGTGERNGYTF. CDR3 nucleotides: TGTGCCATCGGGACAGGGGAGAGGAACGGCTACACCTTC.

This clonotype was counted only a few times. V gene TRBV6-5 combines with J gene TRBJ1-2; a weak D match, TRBD1 (6 bases). Trimming took 5 bases from V and 7 from J, leaving 20 bases between them. From germline, CDR1 is MNHEY and CDR2 SVGAGI. CDR3 size: 15 residues. CDR3 region: CASSPRTDSRGGYTF. The CDR3 DNA sequence: TGTGCCAGCAGTCCGAGGACAGACTCCCGAGGTGGCTACACCTTC.

The chain uses TRBV7-2 and TRBJ2-3; TRBD2 aligns across 7 bases. The CDR3 is 14 amino acids. The germline V gene encodes CDR1 SGHTA and CDR2 FQGNSA. After removal of 0 bases from V and 14 bases from J, the junction contained 11 bases not matched to a gene. CDR3 bases: TGTGCCAGCAGCTTAGCGTGGGGAGGGGCCTCCATGTATTTT. Translation: CASSLAWGGASMYF.

This clonotype was seen at least ten times. The chain recombines TRBV7-3 with TRBJ2-5; D is uncertain. This CDR3 has 13 amino acids. Germline assignment: CDR1 SGHTA and CDR2 FQGTGA. The V end lost 3 bases, the J end lost 4 bases, and 9 bases lay between the germline ends. The CDR3 region is CASSFHKGETQYF. The CDR3, as DNA: TGTGCCAGCAGCTTCCACAAGGGAGAGACCCAGTACTTC.

This clonotype was picked up a small number of times. The chain uses TRBV12-3 or TRBV12-4 and TRBJ2-3, with 11 bases lining up with TRBD2. V shed 3 bases, J shed 5 bases, and the junction held 4 bases outside the gene matches. CDR3 length: 15 amino acids. CDR3 coding DNA: TGTGCCAGCAGTTTTGGGACTAGCGGCTTAGATACGCAGTATTTT. Its protein is CASSFGTSGLDTQYF.

V usage is TRBV7-3 and J usage is TRBJ2-2; TRBD2 might be the D (6 bases). Trimming took 5 bases from V and 2 from J, leaving 12 bases between them. CDR1 and CDR2 (germline): SGHTA, FQGTGA. The CDR3 covers 15 residues. This chain's CDR3 is CASSQTSANTGELFF. The CDR3 nucleotides read TGTGCCAGCAGCCAGACTAGTGCAAACACCGGGGAGCTGTTTTTT. Full variable domain (outside the CDR3, taken from reference TRBV7-3 and TRBJ2-2): GAGVSQTPSNKVTEKGKYVELRCDPISGHTALYWYRQSLGQGPEFLIYFQGTGAADDSGLPNDRFFAVRPEGSVSTLKIQRTERGDSAVYLCASSQTSANTGELFFGEGSRLTVL.

The sample holds a few counts of this clonotype. The gene calls are TRBV6-2 or TRBV6-3 and TRBJ2-5, with TRBD2 matching over 15 bases. With 2 bases clipped from V and 4 bases from J, the junction kept 5 bases outside the gene matches. Germline lookup yields CDR1 MNHEY and CDR2 SVGEGT. The CDR3 spans 17 residues. DNA for the CDR3: TGTGCCAGCAGTTACCCGGGACTAGCGGGGGGTAGAGAGACCCAGTACTTC. Its translation: CASSYPGLAGGRETQYF.

The sample holds a few counts of this clonotype. The rearrangement uses TRBV7-8 and TRBJ2-1, with D unclear. The CDR3 totals 13 residues. Germline V CDR1 and CDR2: SGHVS, FQNEAQ. Trimming took 6 bases from V and 5 from J, leaving 11 bases between them. CDR3 in DNA: TGTGCCAGCAGGCTGATGAGCCACAATGAGCAGTTCTTC. Translation: CASRLMSHNEQFF.

The CDR3 protein is CATSVGSAYQETQYF. The CDR3 bases are TGTGCCACCAGTGTGGGCAGCGCGTACCAAGAGACCCAGTACTTC. This chain uses TRBV24-1 with TRBJ2-5; D ambiguous. The CDR3 contains 15 residues. The germline gives CDR1 KGHDR, CDR2 SFDVKD. V was clipped by 5 bases and J by 0 bases, with 12 bases between them.

This clonotype was recorded a few times. This chain links TRBV20-1 with TRBJ2-1; 12 nucleotides align to TRBD2. The V gene's germline CDR1 is DFQATT and CDR2 SNEGSKA (reference sequence). The V and J ends lost 5 bases and 0 bases, in that order; junction bases with no gene match: 14. The CDR3 covers 19 residues. The CDR3 reads CSASKTSGSFRSSYNEQFF. The CDR3 bases are TGCAGTGCTTCCAAGACTAGCGGGAGCTTCAGAAGCTCCTACAATGAGCAGTTCTTC.

Many counts were recorded for this clonotype. The chain links TRBV24-1 to TRBJ2-3; D gene unclear. V gave up 4 bases and J gave up 2 bases, with 15 bases separating them. The CDR3 extends over 16 amino acids. CDR1 KGHDR and CDR2 SFDVKD come from the germline V gene. In DNA form, the CDR3 reads TGTGCCACCAGTGACACACTGACAACCTACACAGATACGCAGTATTTT. Amino acid sequence: CATSDTLTTYTDTQYF.

This clonotype was observed a handful of times. This chain uses TRBV4-2 with TRBJ2-7; maybe TRBD1 (6 bases). The germline V and J ends were trimmed by 0 bases and 4 bases, with 13 bases remaining between them. The germline V gene has CDR1 LGHNA and CDR2 YNFKEQ. The CDR3 contains 15 residues. This CDR3 is CASSQEWTENYEQYF. CDR3 coding DNA: TGTGCCAGCAGCCAAGAGTGGACAGAGAATTACGAGCAGTACTTC.

This clonotype was counted a few times. The rearrangement joins TRBV7-2 to TRBJ1-4; D not certain. Trimming stripped 1 base from V and 1 base from J, with 7 bases between. Germline V CDR1 and CDR2: SGHTA, FQGNSA. The CDR3 is made up of 15 amino acids. CDR3 sequence: CASSLDGGTNEKLFF. CDR3 nucleotide sequence: TGTGCCAGCAGCTTAGACGGTGGAACTAATGAAAAACTGTTTTTT.

For this clonotype: A junction boundary mismatches the germline segment, possibly from a read error. This chain uses TRBV20-1 with TRBJ2-1; the D is unclear. Germline V CDR1 and CDR2: DFQATT, SNEGSKA (reference sequence). The CDR3 extends over 12 amino acids. CDR3 region: CSARTSNNEQFF. The CDR3 nucleotides read TGCAGTGCTAGGACCTCCAACAATGAGCAGTTCTTC.

This clonotype appeared a few times. The gene calls are TRBV12-3 or TRBV12-4 and TRBJ2-7; TRBD2 agrees at 8 bases. CDR3 size: 13 residues. Losses at the gene ends were 2 bases for V and 7 bases for J; bases not matched to a gene: 4. The CDR3 nucleotides read TGTGCCAGCAGTTTACTACTAGCGGATGAGCAGTACTTC. Translating gives CASSLLLADEQYF.

The chain couples TRBV9 to TRBJ2-1; 7 nucleotides match TRBD2. Germline V CDR1 and CDR2: SGDLS, YYNGEE. V was pared by 1 base and J by 2 bases, with 3 bases of the junction left unmatched. The CDR3 is 15 amino acids. CDR3 in DNA: TGTGCCAGCAGCGTATCGGGGACTACCTACAATGAGCAGTTCTTC. Translating it yields CASSVSGTTYNEQFF. Full variable domain (remainder filled in from reference TRBV9 and TRBJ2-1): DSGVTQTPKHLITATGQRVTLRCSPRSGDLSVYWYQQSLDQGLQFLIQYYNGEERAKGNILERFSAQQFPDLHSELNLSSLELGDSALYFCASSVSGTTYNEQFFGPGTRLTVL.

This clonotype was counted a few times. The chain is built from TRBV5-1 and TRBJ2-1, with unresolved D. From germline, CDR1 is SGHRS and CDR2 YFSETQ. V lost 0 bases and J lost 0, with 10 bases in between. This CDR3 spans 16 amino acids. CDR3 in amino acids: CASSLVPESSYNEQFF. The CDR3 DNA sequence: TGCGCCAGCAGCTTGGTTCCAGAGAGCTCCTACAATGAGCAGTTCTTC. Complete variable domain (other parts from reference TRBV5-1 and TRBJ2-1): KAGVTQTPRYLIKTRGQQVTLSCSPISGHRSVSWYQQTPGQGLQFLFEYFSETQRNKGNFPGRFSGRQFSNSRSEMNVSTLELGDSALYLCASSLVPESSYNEQFFGPGTRLTVL.

The CDR3 region is CASRLITGASGNTIYF. The DNA of the CDR3 is TGTGCCAGCAGGCTGATAACAGGGGCATCCGGAAACACCATATATTTT. The J gene is TRBJ1-3, the V gene TRBV2, with 7 nucleotides matching TRBD1. The germline V gene encodes CDR1 SNHLY and CDR2 FYNNEI. The CDR3 consists of 16 residues. With 6 bases clipped from V and 4 bases from J, the junction kept 12 bases outside the gene matches. The whole variable domain, remainder taken from reference TRBV2 and TRBJ1-3, is EPEVTQTPSHQVTQMGQEVILRCVPISNHLYFYWYRQILGQKVEFLVSFYNNEISEKSEIFDDQFSVERPDGSNFTLKIRSTKLEDSAMYFCASRLITGASGNTIYFGEGSWLTVV.